One and the same sample provided the 3 T cell receptor beta chains below, sequenced in a study of blood T cell repertoires in COVID-19. Assay: immunoSEQ multiplex PCR; the TCRdb copy retains only in-frame clones and omits some. The sample holds roughly 310,000 clones, 90% seen once. Sequencing was done on a sample of PBMCs or T cells enriched from blood (not recorded which). The receptor source for this set is a man in his fifties or sixties who had recovered from COVID-19.

The chain carries TRBV12-3 or TRBV12-4 and TRBJ1-6, with D unclear. The length of the CDR3 is 13 residues. The V and J ends lost 0 bases and 9 bases respectively, with 6 bases between them. The CDR3 reads CASSLAEVSPLHF. In DNA, the CDR3 is TGTGCCAGCAGTTTAGCAGAGGTTTCACCCCTCCACTTT.

A single count supports this clone. This may come from a read error, since a much larger clone is one base off. The V gene is TRBV5-4, the J gene TRBJ1-1; 10 bases align to TRBD1. CDR1 SGHNT and CDR2 YYREEE come from the germline V gene (reference sequence). J was trimmed by 3 bases and V by 3 bases; bases with no gene match: 2. CDR3 length: 14 residues. DNA for the CDR3: TGTGCCAGCAGCTCCGGGACAGGGGACACTGAAGCTTTCTTT. It encodes CASSSGTGDTEAFF.

The V gene is TRBV6-5, the J gene TRBJ1-5, with 7 bases aligning to TRBD1. This CDR3 contains 15 residues. The V and J ends lost 6 bases and 0 bases, in that order; junction bases with no gene match: 5. Germline CDR1 is MNHEY and CDR2 is SVGAGI. The CDR3 is CASRGTAYSNQPQHF. DNA of the CDR3: TGTGCCAGCAGAGGGACAGCATATAGCAATCAGCCCCAGCATTTT.